These 5 T cell receptor beta chains originate from one sample sequenced in a study of control samples from healthy donors and cancer patients. The protocol was immunoSEQ multiplex PCR, while the TCRdb copy is restricted to in-frame clones and leaves out a portion. This sample carries about 180,000 clones, 90% of them seen once, and the ten largest clones take 1.1% to 1.5%. Input material: blood. The source of these receptors is a woman in her forties or fifties in good health.

The V and J genes are TRBV27 and TRBJ1-6; D not certain. The CDR3 has 15 amino acids. The V and J ends lost 3 bases and 4 bases respectively, with 10 bases between them. Germline CDR1 and CDR2: MNHEY and SMNVEV (reference sequence). Here the CDR3 reads CASSFADGYNSPLHF. The CDR3 DNA is TGTGCCAGCAGTTTCGCTGACGGGTATAATTCACCCCTCCACTTT.

This rearrangement joins TRBV4-2 to TRBJ1-5; the D gene is possibly TRBD1 (6 bases). Germline loops: CDR1 LGHNA, CDR2 YNFKEQ. The V end was cut by 0 bases, the J end by 5 bases, with 14 bases between. The CDR3 is made up of 16 amino acids. The CDR3 nucleotides are TGTGCCAGCAGCCAAGAAGGGCAGGGGACTTATCAGCCCCAGCATTTT. Its translation: CASSQEGQGTYQPQHF.

This clone has more than one count but fewer than ten. The V and J genes are TRBV6-5 and TRBJ2-2, with unresolved D. The CDR3 sequence is 14 residues long. V lost 8 bases to trimming and J lost 0 bases, with 10 bases between them. Germline V lookup: CDR1 MNHEY, CDR2 SVGAGI. CDR3 sequence: CASLPNANTGELFF. CDR3 DNA: TGTGCCAGCCTCCCGAACGCGAACACCGGGGAGCTGTTTTTT.

The rearrangement links TRBV9 to TRBJ1-2; a weak D match, TRBD1 (5 bases). V lost 3 bases and J 8 bases, leaving 17 bases between the germline ends. The CDR3 is 14 residues long. Per the germline V gene, CDR1 is SGDLS and CDR2 is YYNGEE. The CDR3, as DNA: TGTGCCAGCAGCGCCCGACAGTCCTTGGAGGGCTACACCTTC. It is translated as CASSARQSLEGYTF.

The genes are TRBV6-9 and TRBJ1-5, with TRBD1 identical over 10 bases. The CDR3 spans 19 residues. Germline V gene lookup returns CDR1 MNHGY and CDR2 SVAAGI. The V segment lost 5 bases and the J segment 2 bases; nucleotides outside the gene matches: 15. The CDR3 here is CASSQDRGLEGLGNQPQHF. The CDR3 bases are TGTGCCAGCAGTCAAGACAGGGGGCTCGAGGGTTTGGGCAATCAGCCCCAGCATTTT.